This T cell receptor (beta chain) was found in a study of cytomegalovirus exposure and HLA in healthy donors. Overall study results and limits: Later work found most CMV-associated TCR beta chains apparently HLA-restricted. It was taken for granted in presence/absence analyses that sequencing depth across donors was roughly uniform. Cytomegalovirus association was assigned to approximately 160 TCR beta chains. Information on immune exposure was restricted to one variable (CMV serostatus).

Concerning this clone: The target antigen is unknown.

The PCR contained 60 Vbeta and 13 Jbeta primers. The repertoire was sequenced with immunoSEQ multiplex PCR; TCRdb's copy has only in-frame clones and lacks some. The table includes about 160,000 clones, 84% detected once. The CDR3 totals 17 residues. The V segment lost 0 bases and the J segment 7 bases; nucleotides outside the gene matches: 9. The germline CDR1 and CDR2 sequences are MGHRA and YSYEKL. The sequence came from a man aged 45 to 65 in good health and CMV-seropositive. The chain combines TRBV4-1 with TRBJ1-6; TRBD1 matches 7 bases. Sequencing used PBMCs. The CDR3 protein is CASSQEGLGTANSPLHF. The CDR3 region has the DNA TGCGCCAGCAGCCAAGAGGGTCTAGGGACAGCGAATTCACCCCTCCACTTT.